The present TCR beta chain was sequenced within a study of T cells in Graves' hyperthyroidism and ophthalmopathy. Amplification yielded TCR beta CDR3 regions, with RNA transcripts as the source. TCR CDR3 underwent first-round RT-PCR with the HTBI primer set. TCRdb recomputed calls from the multiplex PCR reads with MiXCR, one row per CDR3 protein. This table holds some 490,000 distinct CDR3 sequences, approximately 23% found once. This clonotype was counted many times. The CDR3 runs to 14 residues. J lost 2 bases, V lost 6 bases, and 7 bases had no gene match. The V gene's germline CDR1 is MDHEN and CDR2 SYDVKM.

Sequencing was carried out using blood. This clonotype originated in an older woman with Graves' ophthalmopathy. The chain recombines TRBV28 with TRBJ2-7, with 7 bases lining up with TRBD1. CDR3 nucleotide sequence: TGTGCCAGCAGCCGGCCGGGACAGACCTACGAGCAGTACTTC. Residues: CASSRPGQTYEQYF.